One sample yielded the 22 T cell receptor beta chains listed below, sequenced in a study of shared clonotypes between healthy human individuals. Using immunoSEQ multiplex PCR, the repertoire was profiled, and TCRdb retains in-frame clones only, with some absent. The sample holds a few million clones, roughly 93% seen once. The material sequenced was naive CD4+ T cells from PBMCs. Subset in this sample: CD45RA+ positively selected. The receptor source for this set is a man younger than 35 in good health. Some clones in this sample may be carry-over from other donors' samples.

Worth noting for this clone: The sample carries other DNA sequences with the same CDR3. This chain uses TRBV28 with TRBJ1-4; perhaps TRBD1 as D (5 bases). This CDR3 comprises 15 residues. Between the trimmed V and J ends, which lost 6 bases and 0 bases, there was a span of 11 bases. CDR1 is MDHEN, CDR2 SYDVKM, per germline. CDR3 coding DNA: TGTGCCAGCAGCCCTGGAGGGGCAACTAATGAAAAACTGTTTTTT. Translated: CASSPGGATNEKLFF.

The rearrangement uses TRBV18 and TRBJ1-1; no definite D call. The CDR3 length is 17 residues. Trimming pared 3 bases from V and 0 bases from J, leaving 17 bases between. Germline CDR1 reads KGHSH; CDR2 reads LQKENI. The CDR3 DNA follows: TGTGCCAGCTCACCCAGTAATTCACGGAGTATGAACACTGAAGCTTTCTTT. Protein product: CASSPSNSRSMNTEAFF. The whole variable domain, remainder taken from reference TRBV18 and TRBJ1-1, is NAGVMQNPRHLVRRRGQEARLRCSPMKGHSHVYWYRQLPEEGLKFMVYLQKENIIDESGMPKERFSAEFPKEGPSILRIQQVVRGDSAAYFCASSPSNSRSMNTEAFFGQGTRLTVV.

The chain has TRBV7-2 and TRBJ2-7, with 8 positions matching TRBD2. V lost 2 bases and J lost 2; bases outside the gene matches: 8. This CDR3 spans 16 amino acids. Germline CDR1 and CDR2: SGHTA and FQGNSA. The CDR3 sequence is CASSLTPAGVPYEQYF. CDR3 DNA sequence: TGTGCCAGCAGCTTAACCCCAGCGGGAGTACCCTACGAGCAGTACTTC.

J is TRBJ2-7 and V is TRBV4-1; TRBD2 aligns across 9 bases. The V and J ends lost 0 bases and 2 bases, in that order; junction bases with no gene match: 5. CDR1 is MGHRA, CDR2 YSYEKL, per germline. The CDR3 totals 16 residues. CDR3 coding DNA: TGCGCCAGCAGCCAAGATTCCGCGGGAGGGACCTACGAGCAGTACTTC. It codes for CASSQDSAGGTYEQYF.

This clone was observed a handful of times. This chain joins TRBV7-2 and TRBJ2-7; D is uncertain. The CDR3 has 13 amino acids. Trimming pared 5 bases from V and 3 bases from J, leaving 11 bases between. Germline values: CDR1 SGHTA, CDR2 FQGNSA. CDR3 nucleotide sequence: TGTGCCAGCAGCCCCGGGCCACGCTACGAGCAGTACTTC. It is translated as CASSPGPRYEQYF.

This rearrangement joins TRBV27 to TRBJ2-1; 13 nucleotides match TRBD2. Looked up from germline, CDR1 is MNHEY and CDR2 is SMNVEV (reference sequence). The CDR3 length is 17 residues. V was clipped by 5 bases and J by 4 bases; unmatched bases: 8. CDR3 amino acids: CASSPRLAGGGYNEQFF. CDR3 DNA sequence: TGTGCCAGCAGTCCAAGACTAGCGGGGGGCGGGTACAATGAGCAGTTCTTC.

This sequence joins TRBV5-5 and TRBJ2-7; 12 bases are shared with TRBD1. CDR3 size: 14 residues. With V trimmed by 3 bases and J by 7 bases, 5 bases remained unmatched. Per the germline V gene, CDR1 is SGHKS and CDR2 is YYEKEE (reference sequence). The CDR3 loop reads CASSWGQGAVEQYF. The CDR3 bases are TGTGCCAGCAGCTGGGGACAGGGGGCGGTTGAGCAGTACTTC.

The J gene is TRBJ2-3, the V gene TRBV30; the match to TRBD2 covers 12 bases. CDR3 length: 17 amino acids. The junction had 11 bases not matched to a gene; V was cut back by 3 bases and J by 4 bases. Germline V gene sequence: CDR1 GTSNPN, CDR2 SVGIG (reference sequence). DNA of the CDR3: TGTGCCTGGAGCCCCCGCCGACTAGCGGGAGATCCAGATACGCAGTATTTT. Translation gives CAWSPRRLAGDPDTQYF.

This clone is a singleton in its sample. Other DNA sequences in the same sample also yield this CDR3. The rearrangement links TRBV5-6 to TRBJ1-4; D is unclear. Per the germline V gene, CDR1 is SGHDT and CDR2 is YYEEEE. Trimming cost V 1 base and J 7 bases, with 11 bases left between them. The CDR3 consists of 14 residues. CDR3 amino acids: CASSLRGLGEKLFF. CDR3 bases: TGTGCCAGCAGCTTGCGCGGGTTAGGTGAAAAACTGTTTTTT.

This clone was found once. The chain carries TRBV9 and TRBJ1-2; D gene uncertain. The CDR3 contains 14 residues. Germline lookup yields CDR1 SGDLS and CDR2 YYNGEE. Trimming shortened V by 0 bases and J by 4 bases, and 10 bases separated the two germline ends. The CDR3 DNA is TGTGCCAGCAGCGTAGATGTGGGCGGCTATGGCTACACCTTC. Its translation: CASSVDVGGYGYTF.

This chain joins TRBV6-6 and TRBJ2-3; a possible D gene is TRBD1 (6 bases). Per germline, CDR1 MNHNY and CDR2 SVGAGI (reference sequence). The CDR3 extends over 14 amino acids. Trimming left V 7 bases short and J 3 bases short, with 14 bases between. This chain's CDR3 is CASKGAGDTDTQYF. The DNA of the CDR3 is TGTGCCAGCAAAGGGGCAGGGGATACAGATACGCAGTATTTT.

V gene TRBV7-9 combines with J gene TRBJ2-2; no clear D. The CDR3 has 16 amino acids. With 5 bases removed from V and 3 bases from J, the gap between germline ends came to 16 bases. Germline values: CDR1 SEHNR, CDR2 FQNEAQ (reference sequence). CDR3 bases: TGTGCCAGCAGCCCGCCATGGGCGACCGACACCGGGGAGCTGTTTTTT. Protein product: CASSPPWATDTGELFF. The whole variable domain, filled in from reference TRBV7-9 and TRBJ2-2, reads DTGVSQNPRHKITKRGQNVTFRCDPISEHNRLYWYRQTLGQGPEFLTYFQNEAQLEKSRLLSDRFSAERPKGSFSTLEIQRTEQGDSAMYLCASSPPWATDTGELFFGEGSRLTVL.

This chain connects TRBV7-9 to TRBJ1-4; 8 bases align to TRBD1. CDR1 and CDR2 (germline): SEHNR, FQNEAQ (reference sequence). The CDR3 runs to 15 residues. V was clipped by 6 bases and J by 4 bases; unmatched bases: 7. The CDR3 reads CASRTDRDGNEKLFF. CDR3 nucleotides: TGTGCCAGCAGGACGGACAGGGACGGTAATGAAAAACTGTTTTTT.

This chain links TRBV28 with TRBJ2-3, with D tentatively TRBD1 or TRBD2 (6 bases each). Germline lookup yields CDR1 MDHEN and CDR2 SYDVKM. CDR3 size: 16 residues. Trimming took 8 bases from V and 0 from J, leaving 18 bases between them. This chain's CDR3 is CASHLGGNPSTDTQYF. The CDR3 DNA follows: TGTGCCAGCCATCTCGGGGGCAACCCTAGCACAGATACGCAGTATTTT. The variable domain in full, with the rest retrieved from reference TRBV28 and TRBJ2-3, is DVKVTQSSRYLVKRTGEKVFLECVQDMDHENMFWYRQDPGLGLRLIYFSYDVKMKEKGDIPEGYSVSREKKERFSLILESASTNQTSMYLCASHLGGNPSTDTQYFGPGTRLTVL.

This clone showed up just a few times. The rearrangement uses TRBV6-5 and TRBJ1-5; 7 bases are a match to TRBD1. This CDR3 contains 13 residues. The germline V gene encodes CDR1 MNHEY and CDR2 SVGAGI. Trimming cost V 6 bases and J 6 bases; bases outside gene matches: 5. The CDR3 spells CASRPQGVQPQHF. Here the CDR3 DNA reads TGTGCCAGCAGGCCCCAGGGGGTTCAGCCCCAGCATTTT.

Points on this clone: Other nucleotide sequences in the sample specify the same CDR3. The chain employs TRBV29-1 and TRBJ2-3; D might be TRBD2 (7 bases). V was cut by 3 bases and J by 0 bases, with 10 bases left in between. The CDR3 runs 14 residues. Per the germline V gene, CDR1 is SQVTM and CDR2 is ANQGSEA. DNA for the CDR3: TGCAGCGTTGAGGGGGGGCCAAGCACAGATACGCAGTATTTT. Its protein product is CSVEGGPSTDTQYF.

This clone was seen once. The chain uses TRBV28 and TRBJ1-1, with D unclear. The CDR3 is 15 amino acids. With 4 bases removed from V and 6 bases from J, the gap between germline ends came to 18 bases. Germline CDR1 reads MDHEN; CDR2 reads SYDVKM. CDR3 protein: CASSSPGPAVPEAFF. The CDR3 DNA sequence: TGTGCCAGCAGTTCGCCGGGCCCCGCGGTGCCTGAAGCTTTCTTT.

The CDR3 protein is CASSLLGRGAAYTF. CDR3 nucleotides: TGTGCCAGCAGTTTACTTGGCCGGGGCGCGGCCTACACCTTC. This sequence joins TRBV28 and TRBJ1-2; D might be TRBD1 (5 bases). CDR3 length: 14 residues. Trimming cost V 2 bases and J 10 bases, with 17 bases left between them. In germline, CDR1 is MDHEN, CDR2 SYDVKM.

This chain connects TRBV19 to TRBJ1-3; D unclear. Germline values: CDR1 LNHDA, CDR2 SQIVND (reference sequence). V was shortened by 2 bases and J by 0 bases, with 8 bases between the two germline ends. This CDR3 region has 15 residues. The DNA for the CDR3 is TGTGCCAGTAGTATACTCCGATCCTCTGGAAACACCATATATTTT. This encodes CASSILRSSGNTIYF.

The chain is built from TRBV7-9 and TRBJ1-3; no clear D. This CDR3 spans 13 amino acids. Trimming stripped 3 bases from V and 3 bases from J, with 6 bases between. Germline CDR1 SEHNR, CDR2 FQNEAQ (reference sequence). Here the CDR3 reads CASSLLDGNTIYF. The CDR3 DNA is TGTGCCAGCAGCTTGCTCGATGGAAACACCATATATTTT.

The chain carries TRBV4-1 and TRBJ2-7, with 7 bases lining up with TRBD2. Trimming took 3 bases from V and 0 from J; bases not matched to a gene: 5. The CDR3 has 15 amino acids. Per germline, CDR1 MGHRA and CDR2 YSYEKL. CDR3 amino acids: CASSQAGGNSYEQYF. CDR3 DNA: TGCGCCAGCAGCCAGGCCGGGGGGAACTCCTACGAGCAGTACTTC.

This chain links TRBV7-9 with TRBJ2-2; no firm D call. Germline V gives CDR1 SEHNR, CDR2 FQNEAQ (reference sequence). The CDR3 covers 14 residues. With 2 bases removed from V and 4 bases from J, the gap between germline ends came to 8 bases. The chain's CDR3 is CASSLTSVTGELFF. CDR3 nucleotides: TGTGCCAGCAGCTTAACTTCCGTCACCGGGGAGCTGTTTTTT.